These 24 T cell receptor beta chains share one sample of origin, sequenced in a study of T cells after yellow fever vaccination. TCRdb reprocessed the 5' RACE reads via MiXCR and lists one record per CDR3 protein. The table shows 300,000 to 400,000 distinct CDR3 sequences, with roughly 8.7% occurring only once. The source was PBMCs, collected on the day of the first yellow fever vaccination. The receptors here all came from a young man who received the YFV17D yellow fever vaccine.

This sequence joins TRBV29-1 and TRBJ2-1; 14 bases align to TRBD2. The CDR3 runs 17 residues. The germline V gene encodes CDR1 SQVTM and CDR2 ANQGSEA. The trim removed 5 bases at V and 0 bases at J, leaving 6 bases unmatched. CDR3 DNA: TGCAGCGTTTCGAGGACTAGCGGGGGGATCTCCTACAATGAGCAGTTCTTC. This sequence encodes CSVSRTSGGISYNEQFF.

The chain combines TRBV20-1 with TRBJ1-1; D is unclear. The germline gives CDR1 DFQATT, CDR2 SNEGSKA (reference sequence). The CDR3 is 11 residues long. Trimming pared 4 bases from V and 6 bases from J, leaving 9 bases between. This chain's CDR3 is CSAKFPPEAFF. The CDR3 DNA sequence: TGCAGTGCTAAGTTCCCACCTGAAGCTTTCTTT.

V gene TRBV14 combines with J gene TRBJ1-2, with D tentatively TRBD1 (5 bases). Trimming took off 5 bases at V and 8 bases at J, with 15 bases between the two ends. Germline V gives CDR1 SGHDN, CDR2 FVKESK. The CDR3 loop spans 13 amino acids. In DNA, the CDR3 is TGTGCCAGCAGCGAGATCACAGGAGTAGGCTACACCTTC. It specifies CASSEITGVGYTF.

Here the CDR3 reads CASSGRFETQYF. For the CDR3, the DNA is TGTGCCAGCAGTGGGAGATTCGAGACCCAGTACTTC. The chain combines TRBV25-1 with TRBJ2-5; D is undetermined. CDR1 and CDR2 (germline): MGHDK, SYGVNS. CDR3 length equals 12 residues. V gave up 4 bases and J gave up 5 bases, with 8 bases separating them.

The chain employs TRBV7-2 and TRBJ1-1, with D possibly matching TRBD1 (5 bases). Trimming cost V 1 base and J 0 bases, with 9 bases left between them. The CDR3 consists of 15 residues. Germline CDR1 and CDR2: SGHTA and FQGNSA. The CDR3 is CASSLEGALNTEAFF. DNA of the CDR3: TGTGCCAGCAGCTTAGAAGGGGCGTTGAACACTGAAGCTTTCTTT.

The rearrangement uses TRBV20-1 and TRBJ2-5, with a possible D match to TRBD2 (5 bases). This CDR3 contains 14 residues. V was shortened by 5 bases and J by 6 bases, with 19 bases between the two germline ends. Per germline, CDR1 DFQATT and CDR2 SNEGSKA (reference sequence). CDR3 sequence: CSAPRVGRVQTQYF. Written as DNA, the CDR3 is TGCAGTGCTCCAAGAGTCGGGCGGGTCCAGACCCAGTACTTC.

This clonotype has a handful of counts. The chain links TRBV28 to TRBJ2-1; the match to TRBD2 covers 8 bases. V was pared by 6 bases and J by 9 bases, with 16 bases of the junction left unmatched. The CDR3 contains 16 residues. Germline V CDR1 and CDR2: MDHEN, SYDVKM. The chain's CDR3 is CASSLSPRLATPEQFF. CDR3 nucleotide sequence: TGTGCCAGCAGCCTCAGCCCGCGACTAGCGACCCCTGAGCAGTTCTTC.

Only a few counts were recorded for this clonotype. The rearrangement joins TRBV2 to TRBJ2-1; tentative D call: TRBD2 (6 bases). The germline V gene encodes CDR1 SNHLY and CDR2 FYNNEI. The CDR3 has 16 amino acids. Deletions cut 5 bases from V and 3 bases from J, with 17 bases between. The CDR3 DNA reads as TGTGCCAGCAGTCCCCTATCCGGGGGAGACTACAATGAGCAGTTCTTC. Amino acid sequence: CASSPLSGGDYNEQFF. Together with reference TRBV2 and TRBJ2-1, the CDR3 gives the full variable domain: EPEVTQTPSHQVTQMGQEVILRCVPISNHLYFYWYRQILGQKVEFLVSFYNNEISEKSEIFDDQFSVERPDGSNFTLKIRSTKLEDSAMYFCASSPLSGGDYNEQFFGPGTRLTVL.

This clonotype has only a few counts. The V call is TRBV5-4, the J call TRBJ1-4; possible D gene TRBD1, 5 bases. Germline V gene data show CDR1 as SGHNT and CDR2 as YYREEE (reference sequence). Trimming stripped 0 bases from V and 8 bases from J, with 14 bases between. This CDR3 has 15 residues. The CDR3 nucleotides read TGTGCCAGCAGCTTGGGGGCAGGGATCCAAGAAAAACTGTTTTTT. It specifies CASSLGAGIQEKLFF.

This clonotype was observed a handful of times. The V and J genes are TRBV5-6 and TRBJ2-1; 10 bases map to TRBD2. Losses at the gene ends were 4 bases for V and 2 bases for J; bases not matched to a gene: 3. Germline values: CDR1 SGHDT, CDR2 YYEEEE. The CDR3 covers 15 residues. CDR3 DNA sequence: TGTGCCAGCAGCGGCGGGACTAGCGCCTACAATGAGCAGTTCTTC. Translating gives CASSGGTSAYNEQFF.

The chain couples TRBV20-1 to TRBJ2-7; no firm D call. The germline V and J ends were trimmed by 4 bases and 4 bases, with 14 bases remaining between them. Germline lookup yields CDR1 DFQATT and CDR2 SNEGSKA (reference sequence). The CDR3 has 13 residues. The CDR3 protein is CSATRASTYEQYF. The CDR3 DNA reads as TGCAGTGCTACCCGGGCCTCGACGTACGAGCAGTACTTC.

This clonotype has ten or more counts. This chain links TRBV6-2 or TRBV6-3 with TRBJ2-5; 9 bases are shared with TRBD1. This CDR3 has 15 residues. Trimming took 1 base from V and 3 from J; bases not matched to a gene: 3. Germline CDR1 reads MNHEY; CDR2 reads SVGEGT. The CDR3 spells CASSYLTGGEETQYF. CDR3 in DNA: TGTGCCAGCAGTTACTTGACAGGGGGAGAAGAGACCCAGTACTTC.

This clonotype was counted ten times or more. One end of the junction is discordant with germline, which a read error may explain. The rearrangement joins TRBV7-2 to TRBJ1-1; D might be TRBD1 (5 bases). The CDR3 length is 14 residues. In germline, CDR1 is SGHTA, CDR2 FQGNSA. CDR3: CASSFFGGNAEAFF. In DNA form, the CDR3 reads TGTGCCAGCAGCTTTTTCGGGGGGAACGCTGAAGCTTTCTTT.

This clonotype has ten or more counts. The chain is built from TRBV10-3 and TRBJ2-3, with unresolved D. The CDR3 sequence is 12 residues long. Germline loops: CDR1 ENHRY, CDR2 SYGVKD. V lost 3 bases, J lost 3 bases, and 4 bases lay in between. The CDR3 region has the DNA TGTGCCATCAGTGATCGGACAGATACGCAGTATTTT. It translates to CAISDRTDTQYF.

This clonotype has a count of ten or more. The gene calls are TRBV27 and TRBJ2-3; no definite D call. Trimming removed 5 bases from V and 6 bases from J, with 12 bases in between. Germline assignment: CDR1 MNHEY and CDR2 SMNVEV (reference sequence). CDR3 length equals 13 residues. The CDR3 is CASSPANSDTQYF. The CDR3 nucleotides read TGTGCCAGCAGTCCCGCTAACTCCGATACGCAGTATTTT.

This clonotype has only a few counts. The chain joins TRBV4-1 to TRBJ2-1; 15 bases are shared with TRBD2. This CDR3 is 18 amino acids long. CDR1 and CDR2 (germline): MGHRA, YSYEKL. V lost 5 bases and J lost 2; bases outside the gene matches: 7. The CDR3 spells CASSGGLAGGNPYNEQFF. Written as DNA, the CDR3 is TGCGCCAGCAGCGGGGGACTAGCGGGGGGTAACCCCTACAATGAGCAGTTCTTC.

This clonotype was seen only a few times. The chain is built from TRBV12-3 or TRBV12-4 and TRBJ2-3; D call uncertain. Trimming left V 6 bases short and J 0 bases short, with 10 bases between. This CDR3 is built from 14 residues. The CDR3 here is CASSLDKSTDTQYF. DNA of the CDR3: TGTGCCAGCAGCCTCGATAAGAGCACAGATACGCAGTATTTT.

This clonotype was detected many times. The V gene is TRBV4-2, the J gene TRBJ2-3; 14 bases are a match to TRBD2. J lost 3 bases, V lost 0 bases, and 8 bases had no gene match. CDR3 size: 19 residues. Per the germline V gene, CDR1 is LGHNA and CDR2 is YNFKEQ. The CDR3 region is CASSQDLRLAGGTTDTQYF. In DNA, the CDR3 is TGTGCCAGCAGCCAAGATCTCAGACTAGCGGGGGGGACGACAGATACGCAGTATTTT.

Comments on this clonotype: A clone one base away is much larger, so this may be a read error. The V gene is TRBV5-1, the J gene TRBJ2-2; TRBD1 agrees at 7 bases. Trimming took 7 bases from V and 6 from J; bases not matched to a gene: 6. The germline V gene has CDR1 SGHRS and CDR2 YFSETQ. The CDR3 is 13 residues long. CDR3 nucleotide sequence: TGCGCCAGCGGCAGTACAGGGGCCGGGGAGCTGTTTTTT. This encodes CASGSTGAGELFF.

V and J are TRBV19 and TRBJ1-1, with D unclear. V lost 2 bases, J lost 7 bases, and 11 bases lay in between. CDR3 length equals 13 residues. Germline loops: CDR1 LNHDA, CDR2 SQIVND (reference sequence). CDR3 residues: CASSIIREVEAFF. The CDR3 region has the DNA TGTGCCAGTAGTATAATTAGGGAGGTTGAAGCTTTCTTT.

This clonotype occurred a few times. This chain links TRBV19 with TRBJ2-2; unclear D gene. Trimming stripped 6 bases from V and 4 bases from J, with 9 bases between. Germline values: CDR1 LNHDA, CDR2 SQIVND (reference sequence). This CDR3 comprises 13 residues. In DNA, the CDR3 is TGTGCCAGTAGGGTGGGAATCACCGGGGAGCTGTTTTTT. It is translated as CASRVGITGELFF. Variable domain in full (rest from reference TRBV19 and TRBJ2-2): DGGITQSPKYLFRKEGQNVTLSCEQNLNHDAMYWYRQDPGQGLRLIYYSQIVNDFQKGDIAEGYSVSREKKESFPLTVTSAQKNPTAFYLCASRVGITGELFFGEGSRLTVL.

There are a few counts of this clonotype. The chain combines TRBV28 with TRBJ2-7; TRBD2 matches at 9 bases. Per germline, CDR1 MDHEN and CDR2 SYDVKM. The CDR3 spans 15 residues. Trimming cost V 6 bases and J 0 bases; bases outside gene matches: 6. The CDR3 sequence is CASSRLAGSSYEQYV. The CDR3, as DNA: TGTGCCAGCAGCCGTCTAGCGGGGAGCTCCTACGAGCAGTACGTC.

V and J are TRBV12-3 or TRBV12-4 and TRBJ1-6; D is perhaps TRBD1 (6 bases). This CDR3 has 14 amino acids. V was shortened by 8 bases and J by 3 bases, with 11 bases between the two germline ends. The CDR3 protein is CASGQRGYNSPLHF. The DNA for the CDR3 is TGTGCCAGCGGACAGAGAGGCTATAATTCACCCCTCCACTTT.

This clonotype was picked up many times. The chain couples TRBV7-2 to TRBJ2-1; 13 nucleotides align to TRBD2. V lost 6 bases to trimming and J lost 9 bases; unmatched junction nucleotides: 8. Germline assignment: CDR1 SGHTA and CDR2 FQGNSA. The CDR3 spans 15 residues. The CDR3 DNA is TGTGCCAGCAGTGAAACTAGCGGGGGGGCTCGTGAGCAGTTCTTC. Translation: CASSETSGGAREQFF.